The rows below give T cell receptor beta chains drawn from one sample of a study of CD8 T cells in ankylosing spondylitis. MiXCR, applied by TCRdb to the 5' RACE reads, yields one record per CDR3 protein. Altogether about 210,000 distinct CDR3 sequences are present, 6% to 8% being singletons, with the ten largest covering approximately 15%. Sample: blood, either unsorted or a sorted T cell fraction (not recorded which). Source of these receptors: a male donor with ankylosing spondylitis. Both conserved end residues are part of each CDR3. Fields, in order: clone size, D gene, J gene, V gene, CDR3 protein, CDR3 DNA. D genes are given only for firm matches. Clone size is stated in some rows and not others, as once, few, many or a class when expanded.

size: many
D: .
J: TRBJ2-1
V: TRBV4-1
CDR3: CASSQRVSPNEQFF
DNA: TGCGCCAGCAGCCAAAGGGTTTCACCCAATGAGCAGTTCTTC

size: many
D: .
J: TRBJ1-4
V: TRBV10-2
CDR3: CASGIQAEKLFF
DNA: TGCGCCAGCGGGATTCAAGCCGAAAAACTGTTTTTT

size: few
D: TRBD2
J: TRBJ2-5
V: TRBV13
CDR3: CASSLGRGGETQYF
DNA: TGTGCCAGCAGCTTAGGCCGGGGGGGAGAGACCCAGTACTTC

size: many
D: .
J: TRBJ2-3
V: TRBV25-1
CDR3: CASSVDRSTDTQYF
DNA: TGTGCCAGCAGTGTCGACAGGAGCACAGATACGCAGTATTTT

size: .
D: .
J: TRBJ1-2
V: TRBV10-1
CDR3: CASSESYSSPYGYTF
DNA: TGCGCCAGCAGTGAGTCGTACTCGAGCCCCTATGGCTACACCTTC

size: many
D: .
J: TRBJ1-2
V: TRBV29-1
CDR3: CSVEVRGHYGYTF
DNA: TGCAGCGTTGAGGTCCGGGGGCACTATGGCTACACCTTC

size: .
D: .
J: TRBJ1-5
V: TRBV28
CDR3: CASIKSGQGNQPQHF
DNA: TGTGCCAGCATCAAAAGTGGGCAGGGGAATCAGCCCCAGCATTTT

size: many
D: .
J: TRBJ2-1
V: TRBV7-9
CDR3: CASTPGQKINEQFF
DNA: TGTGCCAGCACCCCGGGACAAAAAATAAATGAGCAGTTCTTC

size: once
D: .
J: TRBJ2-1
V: TRBV20-1
CDR3: CSASWSYNEQFF
DNA: TGCAGTGCTAGTTGGTCCTACAATGAGCAGTTCTTC

size: .
D: .
J: TRBJ2-3
V: TRBV5-1
CDR3: CASSTWGDSEDIRTDTQYF
DNA: TGCGCCAGCAGCACCTGGGGGGACAGCGAGGACATCCGGACAGATACGCAGTATTTT

size: many
D: .
J: TRBJ2-3
V: TRBV9
CDR3: CASSPRHDLRADTQYF
DNA: TGTGCCAGCAGCCCTCGACACGATTTAAGGGCAGATACGCAGTATTTT

size: few
D: TRBD1
J: TRBJ1-5
V: TRBV7-2
CDR3: CASSSTGSAHAQHF
DNA: TGTGCCAGCAGTTCGACAGGGTCCGCTCATGCCCAGCATTTT

size: many
D: .
J: TRBJ2-1
V: TRBV6-5
CDR3: CASSYSEASSYNEQFF
DNA: TGTGCCAGCAGTTACTCTGAGGCTAGCTCTTACAATGAGCAGTTCTTC

size: many
D: .
J: TRBJ1-5
V: TRBV19
CDR3: CASSIWGGSNQPQHF
DNA: TGTGCCAGTAGTATTTGGGGAGGTAGCAATCAGCCCCAGCATTTT

size: few
D: TRBD2
J: TRBJ2-7
V: TRBV6-2/TRBV6-3
CDR3: CASSYSASGGYEQYF
DNA: TGTGCCAGCAGTTACTCTGCCAGCGGGGGGTACGAGCAGTACTTC

size: many
D: .
J: TRBJ2-2
V: TRBV6-5
CDR3: CASGRLYGELFF
DNA: TGTGCCAGTGGACGTCTGTACGGGGAGCTGTTTTTT

size: many
D: .
J: TRBJ1-2
V: TRBV27
CDR3: CASSHGEVDGYTF
DNA: TGTGCCAGCAGCCACGGGGAGGTGGATGGCTACACCTTC

size: many
D: TRBD2
J: TRBJ2-1
V: TRBV11-3
CDR3: CASSLEGEGLGFLNEQFF
DNA: TGTGCCAGCAGCTTAGAAGGGGAGGGGTTGGGTTTCCTTAATGAGCAGTTCTTC

size: many
D: .
J: TRBJ2-7
V: TRBV29-1
CDR3: CSVVTRSYEQYF
DNA: TGCAGCGTTGTAACAAGATCCTACGAGCAGTACTTC

size: .
D: .
J: TRBJ2-5
V: TRBV11-1
CDR3: CASSLEGFQETQYF
DNA: TGTGCCAGCAGCTTAGAGGGGTTCCAAGAGACCCAGTACTTC

size: many
D: TRBD2
J: TRBJ2-1
V: TRBV7-8
CDR3: CASSLDRGGDGDEQFF
DNA: TGTGCCAGCAGCTTAGATCGCGGGGGGGATGGTGATGAGCAGTTCTTC

size: many
D: TRBD1
J: TRBJ2-2
V: TRBV24-1
CDR3: CATSGFTGVDTGELFF
DNA: TGTGCCACCAGTGGTTTTACAGGGGTCGACACCGGGGAGCTGTTTTTT

size: many
D: .
J: TRBJ2-7
V: TRBV5-1
CDR3: CASSLDVGLIYEQYF
DNA: TGCGCCAGCAGCTTGGACGTGGGACTGATCTACGAGCAGTACTTC

size: many
D: .
J: TRBJ1-1
V: TRBV12-3/TRBV12-4
CDR3: CASSFSPVTEAFF
DNA: TGTGCCAGCAGTTTTAGCCCGGTCACTGAAGCTTTCTTT

size: .
D: .
J: TRBJ2-3
V: TRBV7-9
CDR3: CASTQPVGADTQYF
DNA: TGTGCCAGCACCCAGCCGGTCGGAGCAGATACGCAGTATTTT

size: many
D: TRBD1
J: TRBJ1-1
V: TRBV27
CDR3: CASSDRVHTEAFF
DNA: TGTGCCAGCAGTGACAGGGTGCACACTGAAGCTTTCTTT

size: few
D: TRBD1
J: TRBJ2-5
V: TRBV6-5
CDR3: CASSYSGQGYSETQYF
DNA: TGTGCCAGCAGTTACTCCGGACAGGGTTATAGCGAGACCCAGTACTTC

size: many
D: .
J: TRBJ1-1
V: TRBV30
CDR3: CAWRQQGGSSAFF
DNA: TGTGCCTGGAGACAACAGGGAGGTTCGTCGGCTTTCTTT

size: few
D: .
J: TRBJ2-7
V: TRBV20-1
CDR3: CSARGLADYEQYF
DNA: TGCAGTGCTAGGGGACTGGCGGATTACGAGCAGTACTTC

size: .
D: TRBD2
J: TRBJ2-7
V: TRBV20-1
CDR3: CSARPGLAGGPRDEQYF
DNA: TGCAGTGCTAGACCCGGACTAGCGGGGGGCCCCCGAGACGAGCAGTACTTC

size: many
D: .
J: TRBJ1-3
V: TRBV4-3
CDR3: CASSQGNGLSGNTIYF
DNA: TGCGCCAGCAGCCAAGGGAACGGACTCTCTGGAAACACCATATATTTT

size: few
D: .
J: TRBJ2-2
V: TRBV6-2/TRBV6-3
CDR3: CASSYSDPGELFF
DNA: TGTGCCAGCAGTTACAGTGACCCCGGGGAGCTGTTTTTT

size: many
D: TRBD2
J: TRBJ2-7
V: TRBV9
CDR3: CASSVGAVSGRAYEQYF
DNA: TGTGCCAGCAGCGTAGGGGCGGTTAGCGGGAGGGCCTACGAGCAGTACTTC

size: .
D: .
J: TRBJ1-2
V: TRBV27
CDR3: CASSLLPGSPDNNGYTF
DNA: TGTGCCAGCAGTTTACTCCCGGGCAGCCCCGATAATAATGGCTACACCTTC

size: few
D: .
J: TRBJ1-1
V: TRBV20-1
CDR3: CSAKSPKTEAFF
DNA: TGCAGTGCTAAGAGCCCCAAGACTGAAGCTTTCTTT

size: many
D: .
J: TRBJ2-2
V: TRBV18
CDR3: CASSPGGAFNTGELFF
DNA: TGTGCCAGCTCACCAGGCGGCGCGTTCAACACCGGGGAGCTGTTTTTT

size: many
D: .
J: TRBJ1-1
V: TRBV4-1
CDR3: CASSQRAPNTEAFF
DNA: TGCGCCAGCAGCCAACGGGCGCCGAACACTGAAGCTTTCTTT

size: many
D: .
J: TRBJ2-1
V: TRBV28
CDR3: CASSHIEQFF
DNA: TGTGCCAGCAGCCATATAGAGCAGTTCTTC

size: many
D: .
J: TRBJ2-2
V: TRBV29-1
CDR3: CSVGRGLNTGELFF
DNA: TGCAGCGTTGGCCGCGGACTTAACACCGGGGAGCTGTTTTTT

size: many
D: .
J: TRBJ1-2
V: TRBV30
CDR3: CASRAISYGYTF
DNA: TGTGCCTCCCGTGCCATAAGCTATGGCTACACCTTC

size: many
D: .
J: TRBJ2-7
V: TRBV20-1
CDR3: CSAERSSYEQYF
DNA: TGCAGTGCAGAAAGGAGCTCCTACGAGCAGTACTTC

size: few
D: .
J: TRBJ2-4
V: TRBV7-2
CDR3: CASSLVVGNFPKNIQYF
DNA: TGTGCCAGCAGCTTAGTCGTGGGAAATTTCCCCAAAAACATTCAGTACTTC